The 8 T cell receptor beta chains presented below share a single source sample, sequenced in a study of blood T cell repertoires in COVID-19. TCRdb's copy holds only in-frame clones and misses some; the assay was immunoSEQ multiplex PCR. The sample lists over 70,000 clones; just under 80% were seen once. Sequenced material: peripheral blood. Receptor source: a man in his sixties or seventies with COVID-19, enrolled during active disease.

This chain connects TRBV7-2 to TRBJ2-3, with D hard to call. CDR1 and CDR2 (germline): SGHTA, FQGNSA. Trimming shortened V by 5 bases and J by 2 bases, and 11 bases separated the two germline ends. This CDR3 is 14 amino acids long. The CDR3 region is CASSLYYYTDTQYF. In DNA form, the CDR3 reads TGTGCCAGCAGCCTGTACTATTACACAGATACGCAGTATTTT.

This clone came up a few times. The chain links TRBV27 to TRBJ1-2; perhaps TRBD1 as D (5 bases). The V end lost 6 bases, the J end lost 4 bases, and 15 bases lay between the germline ends. The CDR3 sequence is 14 residues long. Germline V gene lookup returns CDR1 MNHEY and CDR2 SMNVEV (reference sequence). The CDR3 is CASSEDIGVYGYTF. The DNA of the CDR3 is TGTGCCAGCAGCGAAGATATAGGGGTCTATGGCTACACCTTC.

The chain has TRBV19 and TRBJ1-1; 9 bases line up with TRBD1. V shed 6 bases, J shed 4 bases, and the junction held 9 bases outside the gene matches. The CDR3 is made up of 15 amino acids. The germline gives CDR1 LNHDA, CDR2 SQIVND (reference sequence). The CDR3 nucleotides are TGTGCCAGTAGCTCCTACAGGGGGCAGGGCACTGAAGCTTTCTTT. Translating it yields CASSSYRGQGTEAFF.

The chain combines TRBV9 with TRBJ2-7; a weak D match, TRBD2 (6 bases). With 4 bases removed from V and 2 bases from J, the gap between germline ends came to 10 bases. Germline-derived CDR1 and CDR2 are SGDLS and YYNGEE. This CDR3 region has 13 residues. The CDR3 sequence: CASSPRGAYEQYF. The CDR3 bases are TGTGCCAGCAGCCCCCGCGGGGCCTACGAGCAGTACTTC.

Ten or more counts support this clone. The chain links TRBV9 to TRBJ1-1; D perhaps matches TRBD1 (6 bases). Germline-derived CDR1 and CDR2 are SGDLS and YYNGEE. The ends were cut back, 4 bases at V and 0 bases at J, with 22 bases in the middle. The CDR3 loop spans 18 amino acids. The CDR3 region is CASSPTHRTGRMNTEAFF. CDR3 coding DNA: TGTGCCAGCAGCCCGACCCATAGAACAGGGAGAATGAACACTGAAGCTTTCTTT.

This clone turned up a few times. J is TRBJ2-5 and V is TRBV27; 8 positions agree with TRBD2. The CDR3 contains 14 residues. CDR1 and CDR2 (germline): MNHEY, SMNVEV (reference sequence). V was clipped by 5 bases and J by 5 bases; unmatched bases: 7. The CDR3 loop is CASSTREAGETQYF. The CDR3 coding sequence is TGTGCCAGCAGTACGCGGGAGGCCGGGGAGACCCAGTACTTC.

By proportion, this clone is medium-sized. J is TRBJ1-6 and V is TRBV9, with unresolved D. V was trimmed by 0 bases and J by 13 bases, leaving 11 bases between them. The CDR3 consists of 13 residues. Germline V gene data show CDR1 as SGDLS and CDR2 as YYNGEE. DNA of the CDR3: TGTGCCAGCAGCGTAGAAGGAGCCGGGCCCCTCCACTTT. This gives the protein CASSVEGAGPLHF.

The CDR3: CASSPNPDEAFF. For the CDR3, the DNA is TGTGCCAGCTCACCAAACCCAGATGAAGCTTTCTTT. The V gene is TRBV18, the J gene TRBJ1-1; D remains unclear. V lost 2 bases and J lost 7, with 8 bases in between. The CDR3 totals 12 residues. CDR1 and CDR2 from the germline V gene are KGHSH and LQKENI.